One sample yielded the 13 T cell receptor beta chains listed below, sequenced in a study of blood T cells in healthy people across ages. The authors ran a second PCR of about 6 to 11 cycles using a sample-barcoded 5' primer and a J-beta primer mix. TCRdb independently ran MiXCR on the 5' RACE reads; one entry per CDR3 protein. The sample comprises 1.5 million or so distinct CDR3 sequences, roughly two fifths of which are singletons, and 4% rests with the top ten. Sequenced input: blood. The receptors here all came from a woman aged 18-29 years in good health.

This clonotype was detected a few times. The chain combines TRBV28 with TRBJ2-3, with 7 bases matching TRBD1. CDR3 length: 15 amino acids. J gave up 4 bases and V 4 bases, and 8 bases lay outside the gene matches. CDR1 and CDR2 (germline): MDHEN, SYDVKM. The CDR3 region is CASSSRGLKPDTQYF. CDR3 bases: TGTGCCAGCAGTTCGAGGGGGCTTAAACCAGATACGCAGTATTTT.

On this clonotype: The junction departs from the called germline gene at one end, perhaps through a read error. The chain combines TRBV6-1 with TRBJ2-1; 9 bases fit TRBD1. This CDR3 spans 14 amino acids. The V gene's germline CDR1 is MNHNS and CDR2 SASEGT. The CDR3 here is CTSTPLDRGDEQFF. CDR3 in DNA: TGTACCAGCACCCCGTTAGACAGGGGGGATGAGCAGTTCTTC.

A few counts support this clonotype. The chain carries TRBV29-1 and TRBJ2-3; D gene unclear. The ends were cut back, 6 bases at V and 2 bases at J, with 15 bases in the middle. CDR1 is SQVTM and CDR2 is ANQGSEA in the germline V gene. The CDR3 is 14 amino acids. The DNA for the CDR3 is TGCAGCGTCCCTCCCTGGGGTCCCACAGATACGCAGTATTTT. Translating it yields CSVPPWGPTDTQYF.

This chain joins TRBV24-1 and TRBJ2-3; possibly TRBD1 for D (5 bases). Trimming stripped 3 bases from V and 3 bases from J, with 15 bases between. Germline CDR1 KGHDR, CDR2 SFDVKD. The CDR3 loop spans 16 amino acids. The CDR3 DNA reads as TGTGCCACCAGTGATGCAGGGCAGGGATATACAGATACGCAGTATTTT. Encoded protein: CATSDAGQGYTDTQYF.

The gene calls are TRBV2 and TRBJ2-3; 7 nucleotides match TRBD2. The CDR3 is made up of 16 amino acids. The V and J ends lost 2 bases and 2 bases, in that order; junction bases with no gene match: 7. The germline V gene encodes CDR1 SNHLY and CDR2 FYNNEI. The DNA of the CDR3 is TGTGCCAGCAGTGAACTTAGCGGGTCCCTCACAGATACGCAGTATTTT. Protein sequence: CASSELSGSLTDTQYF.

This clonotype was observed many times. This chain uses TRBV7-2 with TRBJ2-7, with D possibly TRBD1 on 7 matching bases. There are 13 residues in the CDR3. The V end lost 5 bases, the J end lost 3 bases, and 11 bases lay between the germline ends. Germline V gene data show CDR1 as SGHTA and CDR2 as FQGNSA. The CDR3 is CASSRQGLYEQYF. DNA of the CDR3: TGTGCCAGCAGCAGACAGGGACTCTACGAGCAGTACTTC.

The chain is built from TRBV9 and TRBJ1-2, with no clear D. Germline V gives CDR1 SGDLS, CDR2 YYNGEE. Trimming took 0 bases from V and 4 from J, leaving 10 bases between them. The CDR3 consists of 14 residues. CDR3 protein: CASSVGWGTYGYTF. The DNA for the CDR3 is TGTGCCAGCAGCGTAGGTTGGGGAACCTATGGCTACACCTTC.

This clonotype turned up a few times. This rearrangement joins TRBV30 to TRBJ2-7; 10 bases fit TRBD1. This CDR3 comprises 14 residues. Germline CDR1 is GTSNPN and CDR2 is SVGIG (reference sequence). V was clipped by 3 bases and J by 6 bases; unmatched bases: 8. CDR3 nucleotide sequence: TGTGCCTGGAGCTTATCGGGACAGGGGTCCGAGCAGTACTTC. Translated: CAWSLSGQGSEQYF.

For the CDR3, the DNA is TGTGCCAGCAGCTTAGATTGGGTTGGCTCCTACAATGAGCAGTTCTTC. This codes for CASSLDWVGSYNEQFF. This chain joins TRBV11-2 and TRBJ2-1; the D is unclear. Germline V gene data show CDR1 as SGHAT and CDR2 as FQNNGV. The CDR3 is made up of 16 amino acids. V was pared by 0 bases and J by 0 bases, with 9 bases between. The full variable domain, rest sourced from reference TRBV11-2 and TRBJ2-1, is EAGVAQSPRYKIIEKRQSVAFWCNPISGHATLYWYQQILGQGPKLLIQFQNNGVVDDSQLPKDRFSAERLKGVDSTLKIQPAKLEDSAVYLCASSLDWVGSYNEQFFGPGTRLTVL.

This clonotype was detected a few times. The chain's CDR3 is CASRWLGQGAYEQYF. The CDR3 DNA reads TGTGCCAGCAGGTGGTTGGGACAGGGGGCTTACGAGCAGTACTTC. The chain combines TRBV2 with TRBJ2-7; 12 nucleotides align to TRBD1. The CDR3 loop spans 15 amino acids. With V trimmed by 6 bases and J by 4 bases, 7 bases remained unmatched. Germline assignment: CDR1 SNHLY and CDR2 FYNNEI.

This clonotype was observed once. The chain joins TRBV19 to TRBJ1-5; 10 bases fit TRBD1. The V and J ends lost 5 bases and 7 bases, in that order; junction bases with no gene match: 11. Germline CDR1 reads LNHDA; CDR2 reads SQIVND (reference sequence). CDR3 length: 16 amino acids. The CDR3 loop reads CASSAPGQGIEQPQHF. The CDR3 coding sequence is TGTGCCAGTAGTGCCCCGGGACAGGGGATCGAACAGCCCCAGCATTTT.

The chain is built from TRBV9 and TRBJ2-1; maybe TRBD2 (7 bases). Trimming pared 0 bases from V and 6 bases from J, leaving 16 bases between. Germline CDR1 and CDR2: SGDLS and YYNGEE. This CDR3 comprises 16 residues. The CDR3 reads CASSVEGGGVVNEQFF. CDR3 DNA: TGTGCCAGCAGCGTAGAGGGGGGAGGGGTAGTCAATGAGCAGTTCTTC.

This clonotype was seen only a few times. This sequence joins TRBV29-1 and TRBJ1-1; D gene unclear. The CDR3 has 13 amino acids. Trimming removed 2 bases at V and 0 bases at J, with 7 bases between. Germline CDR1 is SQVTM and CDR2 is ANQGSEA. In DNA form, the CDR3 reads TGCAGCGTTGAAACCCCTATGAACACTGAAGCTTTCTTT. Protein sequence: CSVETPMNTEAFF.